This is a list of T cell receptor beta chains from one sample in a study of vaccination effects on CD4 cells after COVID-19. These receptors' targets are unknown. Sequencing used immunoSEQ multiplex PCR; TCRdb keeps in-frame clones, though not all of them. In the table there are about 40,000 clones, around 71% of which are singletons. Specimen: CD4+ T cells from PBMCs cultured without peptide, collected after COVID-19 vaccination. These receptors all stem from a human donor who received a COVID-19 vaccine. Both conserved end residues are part of each CDR3. The D gene is left open where the match is weak. Clone size is not always given. Where it is, it says once, few, many or a class for expanded clones.

size: .
D: TRBD1
J: TRBJ2-5
V: TRBV9
CDR3: CASSATGTGETQYF
DNA: TGTGCCAGCAGCGCAACCGGGACAGGAGAGACCCAGTACTTC

size: .
D: .
J: TRBJ2-1
V: TRBV5-4
CDR3: CASSLKDRDSYNEQFF
DNA: TGTGCCAGCAGCTTAAAAGACAGAGACTCCTACAATGAGCAGTTCTTC

size: .
D: .
J: TRBJ1-6
V: TRBV16
CDR3: CASSERGSYNSPLHF
DNA: TGTGCCAGCAGCGAAAGGGGCTCCTATAATTCACCCCTCCACTTT

size: large
D: .
J: TRBJ1-1
V: TRBV5-4
CDR3: CASSLRGVEGNTEAFF
DNA: TGTGCCAGCAGCTTGAGGGGCGTCGAGGGGAACACTGAAGCTTTCTTT

size: .
D: TRBD1
J: TRBJ1-5
V: TRBV19
CDR3: CASRRDRVSNQPQHF
DNA: TGTGCCAGCCGCCGGGACAGGGTCTCGAATCAGCCCCAGCATTTT

size: .
D: .
J: TRBJ2-1
V: TRBV12-3/TRBV12-4
CDR3: CASSPLPLNEQFF
DNA: TGTGCCAGCAGTCCCCTACCCCTTAATGAGCAGTTCTTC

size: few
D: .
J: TRBJ2-7
V: TRBV3-1/TRBV3-2
CDR3: CASSQDLSNTDPYEQYF
DNA: TGTGCCAGCAGCCAAGATTTGAGCAACACGGATCCCTACGAGCAGTACTTC

size: .
D: .
J: TRBJ2-1
V: TRBV20-1
CDR3: CSAIDRNEQFF
DNA: TGCAGTGCTATCGACCGCAATGAGCAGTTCTTC

size: few
D: TRBD1
J: TRBJ1-1
V: TRBV7-9
CDR3: CASRWDRLGTEAFF
DNA: TGTGCCAGCAGGTGGGACAGGCTGGGCACTGAAGCTTTCTTT

size: .
D: .
J: TRBJ2-7
V: TRBV7-2
CDR3: CASSLDQGSDEQYF
DNA: TGTGCCAGCAGCTTAGATCAGGGAAGCGACGAGCAGTACTTC

size: .
D: .
J: TRBJ1-2
V: TRBV13
CDR3: CASSSRLVAANYGYTF
DNA: TGTGCCAGCAGCTCCCGCCTGGTAGCAGCTAACTATGGCTACACCTTC

size: .
D: .
J: TRBJ1-2
V: TRBV14
CDR3: CASSQDLDRHRGGYTF
DNA: TGTGCCAGCAGCCAAGATTTAGACAGGCATCGTGGTGGCTACACCTTC

size: .
D: TRBD2
J: TRBJ2-3
V: TRBV7-9
CDR3: CASSPPGLGGDTQYF
DNA: TGTGCCAGCAGCCCTCCGGGACTAGGGGGAGATACGCAGTATTTT

size: few
D: TRBD2
J: TRBJ2-1
V: TRBV2
CDR3: CASRLLAGINEQFF
DNA: TGTGCCAGCCGCCTACTAGCGGGGATCAATGAGCAGTTCTTC

size: .
D: .
J: TRBJ2-7
V: TRBV12-2
CDR3: CASRLVGRQGTVYEQYF
DNA: TGTGCAAGTCGCTTAGTAGGAAGACAGGGGACAGTCTACGAGCAGTACTTC

size: .
D: .
J: TRBJ2-1
V: TRBV11-2
CDR3: CASSLGVLYNEQFF
DNA: TGTGCCAGCAGCTTAGGTGTGCTCTACAATGAGCAGTTCTTC

size: .
D: .
J: TRBJ2-7
V: TRBV7-2
CDR3: CASSLGVGVYEQYF
DNA: TGTGCCAGCAGCTTAGGGGTCGGTGTATACGAGCAGTACTTC

size: .
D: TRBD1
J: TRBJ2-7
V: TRBV5-1
CDR3: CASSPGTVSSYEQYF
DNA: TGCGCCAGCAGCCCTGGGACAGTTAGCTCCTACGAGCAGTACTTC

size: .
D: .
J: TRBJ1-1
V: TRBV6-5
CDR3: CASTELRADTEAFF
DNA: TGTGCCAGCACCGAATTACGGGCGGACACTGAAGCTTTCTTT

size: .
D: .
J: TRBJ2-1
V: TRBV12-3/TRBV12-4
CDR3: CASSLEHGHGQFF
DNA: TGTGCCAGCAGTTTAGAACATGGACATGGTCAGTTCTTC

size: .
D: .
J: TRBJ1-1
V: TRBV27
CDR3: CASSLSRAMAAFF
DNA: TGTGCCAGCAGTTTATCCAGGGCTATGGCAGCTTTCTTT

size: .
D: .
J: TRBJ2-1
V: TRBV15
CDR3: CATSRDQNNEQFF
DNA: TGTGCCACCAGCAGAGATCAAAACAATGAGCAGTTCTTC

size: .
D: .
J: TRBJ2-1
V: TRBV20-1
CDR3: CSARDFPEQFF
DNA: TGCAGTGCTAGAGATTTCCCTGAGCAGTTCTTC

size: .
D: .
J: TRBJ2-1
V: TRBV7-6
CDR3: CASSLFDSTVVSYNEQFF
DNA: TGTGCCAGCAGCTTGTTCGATTCGACGGTCGTCTCCTACAATGAGCAGTTCTTC

size: once
D: TRBD2
J: TRBJ2-5
V: TRBV2
CDR3: CASRPQGGVQETQYF
DNA: TGTGCCAGCAGACCCCAGGGAGGGGTCCAAGAGACCCAGTACTTC

size: .
D: .
J: TRBJ1-2
V: TRBV5-5
CDR3: CASSFLGGGKGYGYTF
DNA: TGTGCCAGCAGCTTCCTCGGGGGGGGCAAGGGCTATGGCTACACCTTC

size: few
D: TRBD2
J: TRBJ2-4
V: TRBV5-1
CDR3: CASSSLLAGKNIQYF
DNA: TGCGCCAGCAGCTCTCTTCTAGCGGGTAAAAACATTCAGTACTTC

size: .
D: .
J: TRBJ2-1
V: TRBV14
CDR3: CASSQIWGRPNEQFF
DNA: TGTGCCAGCAGCCAAATCTGGGGACGGCCTAATGAGCAGTTCTTC

size: .
D: TRBD1
J: TRBJ1-4
V: TRBV5-1
CDR3: CASSESRGRNSEKLFF
DNA: TGCGCCAGCAGCGAAAGCAGGGGGCGGAACAGTGAAAAACTGTTTTTT

size: few
D: TRBD1
J: TRBJ1-6
V: TRBV6-5
CDR3: CASTSGQGDSPLHF
DNA: TGTGCCAGCACCTCGGGGCAGGGGGATTCACCCCTCCACTTT

size: .
D: .
J: TRBJ2-3
V: TRBV6-5
CDR3: CASSYSIWVSTDTQYF
DNA: TGTGCCAGCAGTTACTCCATATGGGTTTCCACAGATACGCAGTATTTT

size: .
D: .
J: TRBJ1-3
V: TRBV27
CDR3: CASSSQGGNTIYF
DNA: TGTGCCAGCAGTTCCCAGGGAGGAAACACCATATATTTT

size: .
D: TRBD1
J: TRBJ2-2
V: TRBV28
CDR3: CASIRTGNGELFF
DNA: TGTGCCAGCATTCGGACAGGGAACGGGGAGCTGTTTTTT

size: .
D: TRBD2
J: TRBJ2-5
V: TRBV7-2
CDR3: CASSPRGPTRGVETQYF
DNA: TGTGCCAGCAGCCCCCGGGGCCCTACGCGGGGGGTTGAGACCCAGTACTTC

size: .
D: .
J: TRBJ1-2
V: TRBV24-1
CDR3: CATSDFSGSGYTF
DNA: TGTGCCACCAGTGATTTTTCAGGTAGTGGCTACACCTTC

size: .
D: TRBD1
J: TRBJ1-1
V: TRBV5-1
CDR3: CASVGGETGAITEAFF
DNA: TGCGCCAGCGTTGGGGGAGAGACAGGGGCCATCACTGAAGCTTTCTTT

size: few
D: .
J: TRBJ2-3
V: TRBV12-3/TRBV12-4
CDR3: CASSSQTTDTQYF
DNA: TGTGCCAGCAGTTCCCAGACCACAGATACGCAGTATTTT

size: .
D: .
J: TRBJ2-3
V: TRBV27
CDR3: CASRRNLVTDTQYF
DNA: TGTGCCAGTCGGCGGAACCTTGTCACAGATACGCAGTATTTT